This TCR beta chain stems from a study of cytotoxic CD8 clonotypes in ibrutinib-treated CLL. General study results and limits: Baseline clonality exceeded age-matched healthy donors and tracked circulating CD8+ T-cell counts. Samples were collected at differing times from sustained-remission and progressing patients.

Libraries were prepared by immunoSEQ multiplex PCR; TCRdb keeps only in-frame clonotypes and omits some of them. The sample lists approximately 150,000 clones, 88% occurring once. Cryopreserved PBMCs were the source of approximately 2 micrograms of genomic DNA, which went to TCR beta libraries. To note about this clone: Its cognate antigen is unknown.

This TCR was recovered from a human donor with chronic lymphocytic leukemia. Sample: PBMCs, taken at disease progression, from a patient treated with ibrutinib.

The CDR3 bases are TGTGCCAGCAGCTCGCCAGGGACGGGAGAATCCTACGAGCAGTACTTC. This translates into CASSSPGTGESYEQYF. This sequence joins TRBV11-3 and TRBJ2-7, with a weak D call TRBD2 (6 bases). Germline assignment: CDR1 SGHNT and CDR2 YENEEA. V was pared by 4 bases and J by 1 base, with 17 bases between. The CDR3 has 16 amino acids.